Listed here are 9 T cell receptor beta chains from one sample, sequenced in a study of blood T cell repertoires in COVID-19. Some clones are missing from TCRdb's copy, which holds only in-frame ones; the method was immunoSEQ multiplex PCR. The sample holds roughly 400,000 clones; approximately 92% are singletons and the top ten take roughly 1.1%. Sequenced material: PBMCs or T cells enriched from blood (not recorded which). These receptors were obtained from a man aged 30 to 45 who had recovered from COVID-19.

The genes are TRBV5-4 and TRBJ1-2; 9 bases are shared with TRBD1. This CDR3 region has 14 residues. Germline V gene lookup returns CDR1 SGHNT and CDR2 YYREEE (reference sequence). With V trimmed by 2 bases and J by 8 bases, 7 bases remained unmatched. In DNA form, the CDR3 reads TGTGCCAGCAGCTTCCCGGGACAGGGCGACGGCTACACCTTC. This translates into CASSFPGQGDGYTF.

The chain joins TRBV7-3 to TRBJ1-2, with 8 bases that match TRBD1. The CDR3 totals 14 residues. V shed 6 bases and J 6 bases; nucleotides not matched to a gene: 9. Germline V CDR1 and CDR2: SGHTA, FQGTGA. In DNA form, the CDR3 reads TGTGCCAGCAGTCACGGGACAGGAGGTGATGGCTACACCTTC. Translating it yields CASSHGTGGDGYTF.

The V call is TRBV25-1, the J call TRBJ2-5; 7 positions match TRBD1. Germline lookup yields CDR1 MGHDK and CDR2 SYGVNS. Trimming took 8 bases from V and 2 from J; bases not matched to a gene: 8. This CDR3 region has 14 residues. CDR3 protein: CASGTASRQETQYF. In DNA, the CDR3 is TGTGCCAGCGGGACAGCCAGTAGGCAAGAGACCCAGTACTTC.

The chain uses TRBV28 and TRBJ2-7, with D maybe TRBD1 (7 bases). Trimming shortened V by 6 bases and J by 4 bases, and 16 bases separated the two germline ends. This CDR3 region has 14 residues. Germline CDR1 and CDR2: MDHEN and SYDVKM. The chain's CDR3 is CASSAGQTEYEQYF. CDR3 nucleotide sequence: TGTGCCAGCAGCGCGGGACAGACCGAGTACGAGCAGTACTTC.

The genes are TRBV5-8 and TRBJ2-7; TRBD2 matches 8 bases. The CDR3 totals 15 residues. Germline lookup yields CDR1 SGHTS and CDR2 YDEGEE. Trimming cost V 1 base and J 3 bases; bases outside gene matches: 6. CDR3 loop: CASSLLTSGNYEQYF. The CDR3 nucleotides are TGTGCCAGCAGCTTGCTAACTAGCGGTAACTACGAGCAGTACTTC.

The genes are TRBV18 and TRBJ1-1; 9 bases line up with TRBD1. Germline-derived CDR1 and CDR2 are KGHSH and LQKENI. The CDR3 is 13 residues long. Trimming at V came to 6 bases and at J to 6 bases, leaving 5 bases not matched to a gene. The CDR3 here is CASSSGTGPEAFF. CDR3 bases: TGTGCCAGCTCTTCCGGGACAGGGCCTGAAGCTTTCTTT.

The V and J genes are TRBV28 and TRBJ1-6; 7 nucleotides align to TRBD1. The CDR3 runs to 15 residues. The junction had 12 bases not matched to a gene; V was cut back by 9 bases and J by 7 bases. Looked up from germline, CDR1 is MDHEN and CDR2 is SYDVKM. CDR3 loop: CASSTPRQGNSPLHF. The CDR3 DNA is TGTGCCAGTAGTACCCCACGACAGGGAAATTCACCCCTCCACTTT.

This chain links TRBV19 with TRBJ2-1; the match to TRBD2 covers 11 bases. With V trimmed by 6 bases and J by 4 bases, 5 bases remained unmatched. Germline V CDR1 and CDR2: LNHDA, SQIVND (reference sequence). This CDR3 contains 15 residues. CDR3 in amino acids: CASRGTSGPYNEQFF. The CDR3 bases are TGTGCCAGTAGAGGGACTAGCGGTCCGTACAATGAGCAGTTCTTC.

This clone has a single count. The chain combines TRBV3-1 (or the pseudogene TRBV3-2) with TRBJ1-2; D not resolved. The CDR3 runs to 15 residues. The V gene lost 4 bases and the J gene lost 3 bases, with 15 bases spanning the gap. CDR1 is LGHDT, CDR2 YNNKEL, per germline (reference sequence). The CDR3 loop reads CASSLTGGEDYGYTF. In DNA, the CDR3 is TGTGCCAGCAGCCTCACGGGCGGGGAGGACTATGGCTACACCTTC.